This TCR beta chain originates from a study of blood T cell repertoires in COVID-19. Study-level information: Samples representing acute and convalescent COVID-19 were sourced from the United States, Italy and Spain. Sources were T cells, B-cell-depleted T cells, or PBMCs; the material itself was cDNA or gDNA.

Produced via immunoSEQ multiplex PCR; TCRdb's table is partial and in-frame only. The sample lists about 260,000 clones, about nine tenths occurring once. This CDR3 is built from 11 residues. Between the trimmed V and J ends, which lost 5 bases and 7 bases, there was a span of 11 bases. Looked up from germline, CDR1 is DFQATT and CDR2 is SNEGSKA (reference sequence). In terms of age and location, participants ranged from roughly 18 to 89 years and lived in about two dozen US areas. Grouping used clinical history reported by participants in a survey and questionnaire. The receptor comes from a woman in her thirties or forties with acute COVID-19. The chain recombines TRBV20-1 with TRBJ2-5; D is unclear. The sample taken for sequencing was PBMCs or T cells enriched from blood (not recorded which). CDR3 region: CSAPDSTTQYF. DNA for the CDR3: TGCAGTGCTCCTGACTCTACGACCCAGTACTTC.